A single sample is the source of the 22 T cell receptor beta chains below, sequenced in a study of Japanese encephalitis immunity and Zika vaccine responses (dated by TCRdb to the early 2020s). PBMCs were labeled with CellTrace CFSE and cultured for over 5 days in RPMI with approximately 8.6% human serum plus peptide pools at about 1 ug/mL each. The library was built by means of 5' RACE. These reads were obtained on an Illumina MiSeq. Using fastp at Q25 and MiXCR, TCRdb reprocessed the public reads and kept productive beta chains. Duplicate CDR3 protein sequences are folded into a single record with the most common DNA and genes. This sample lists about 160 distinct CDR3 sequences; over 15% were detected once. The ten largest make up about 42% of the sample. The sequencing used antigen-activated CD8+ T cells from blood, cultured, collected during a Zika inactivated vaccine study. These receptors all come from an adult man who received an inactivated Zika virus vaccine.

This clonotype is medium-sized within its sample. The genes are TRBV20-1 and TRBJ2-7; D is possibly TRBD2 (5 bases). Germline V lookup: CDR1 DFQATT, CDR2 SNEGSKA (reference sequence). Trimming removed 0 bases from V and 3 bases from J, with 9 bases in between. This CDR3 region has 13 residues. The CDR3 DNA is TGCAGTGCTAGAGATCTGGGGAGCTACGAGCAGTACTTC. Translating gives CSARDLGSYEQYF.

This chain connects TRBV7-3 to TRBJ1-6, with TRBD1 matching over 8 bases. The CDR3 is 13 residues long. The trim removed 4 bases at V and 10 bases at J, leaving 3 bases unmatched. Germline values: CDR1 SGHTA, CDR2 FQGTGA. CDR3 sequence: CASSSQGESPLHF. CDR3 in DNA: TGTGCCAGCAGCTCACAGGGGGAATCACCCCTCCACTTT.

This clonotype came up a few times. This sequence joins TRBV4-1 and TRBJ1-2, with 12 bases aligning to TRBD1. The germline V gene encodes CDR1 MGHRA and CDR2 YSYEKL. The CDR3 is made up of 16 amino acids. V shed 1 base and J 5 bases; nucleotides not matched to a gene: 5. In nucleotides, the CDR3 is TGCGCCAGCAGCCAAGTAATGGGACAGGGGGCATATGGCTACACCTTC. It specifies CASSQVMGQGAYGYTF.

By frequency in the sample, this clonotype is hyperexpanded. The rearrangement joins TRBV12-3 or TRBV12-4 to TRBJ2-1; D not certain. Trimming left V 6 bases short and J 4 bases short, with 4 bases between. The CDR3 consists of 11 residues. The chain's CDR3 is CASRGYNEQFF. The DNA for the CDR3 is TGTGCCAGCAGGGGTTACAATGAGCAGTTCTTC.

This clonotype is classed as large. As DNA, the CDR3 is TGTGCCAGCAGCGCACAGGGGAACGAGCAGTACTTC. It is translated as CASSAQGNEQYF. This sequence joins TRBV7-6 and TRBJ2-7; 7 bases match TRBD1. Germline CDR1 and CDR2: SGHVS and FNYEAQ. The CDR3 contains 12 residues. V lost 5 bases, J lost 5 bases, and 3 bases stayed unmatched.

Judged by abundance, this clonotype is medium-sized. V is TRBV7-4 and J is TRBJ1-2; no clear D gene. Looked up from germline, CDR1 is SGHVT and CDR2 is SQSDAQ. The CDR3 extends over 18 amino acids. V dropped 5 bases and J dropped 2 bases, with 24 bases sitting between them. The CDR3 here is CASSAGRVKRTENYGYTF. DNA of the CDR3: TGTGCCAGCAGCGCCGGGCGGGTGAAAAGAACGGAAAACTATGGCTACACCTTC.

By sample fraction, this clonotype is large. The chain is built from TRBV6-5 and TRBJ2-2; 11 nucleotides align to TRBD2. The ends lost 7 bases at V and 2 bases at J; junction bases unmatched: 6. The CDR3 loop spans 16 amino acids. Looked up from germline, CDR1 is MNHEY and CDR2 is SVGAGI. The CDR3 sequence: CASTVTSGGNTGELFF. CDR3 DNA sequence: TGTGCCAGCACCGTAACTAGCGGGGGTAACACCGGGGAGCTGTTTTTT.

This clonotype is termed large (0.1 to 1%). V gene TRBV12-3 or TRBV12-4 combines with J gene TRBJ1-3; D unresolved. CDR3 length: 12 residues. The V end lost 3 bases, the J end lost 4 bases, and 4 bases lay between the germline ends. CDR3 DNA: TGTGCCAGCAGTTTTTTAGGAAACACCATATATTTT. Protein: CASSFLGNTIYF.

The rearrangement links TRBV5-1 to TRBJ2-7; 8 positions match TRBD1. Germline V CDR1 and CDR2: SGHRS, YFSETQ. J was trimmed by 3 bases and V by 1 base; bases with no gene match: 6. The CDR3 runs to 15 residues. The CDR3 DNA follows: TGCGCCAGCAGCTTGTCGCCGACAGGGGACTACGAGCAGTACTTC. Its translation: CASSLSPTGDYEQYF.

Relative to its sample, this clonotype is hyperexpanded. V is TRBV6-5 and J is TRBJ2-1, with TRBD2 matching 12 bases. CDR3 length: 16 amino acids. Germline values: CDR1 MNHEY, CDR2 SVGAGI. Trimming at V came to 6 bases and at J to 3 bases, leaving 6 bases not matched to a gene. As DNA, the CDR3 is TGTGCCAGCAGCCCACTAGCGGGGGGCCTCTACAATGAGCAGTTCTTC. Encoded protein: CASSPLAGGLYNEQFF.

By share, this clonotype counts as hyperexpanded. The CDR3 bases are TGTGCCATCGGACAGGCCAATTCCTACGAGCAGTACTTC. Its protein is CAIGQANSYEQYF. V usage is TRBV10-3 and J usage is TRBJ2-7, with 7 bases lining up with TRBD1. The CDR3 contains 13 residues. Germline values: CDR1 ENHRY, CDR2 SYGVKD. The V gene end was trimmed by 8 bases and the J gene end by 1 base; junction bases not matched to a gene: 5.

This clonotype is judged medium-sized. The chain links TRBV27 to TRBJ2-7, with 8 bases that match TRBD2. Germline loops: CDR1 MNHEY, CDR2 SMNVEV (reference sequence). CDR3 length: 14 amino acids. The trim removed 7 bases at V and 2 bases at J, leaving 7 bases unmatched. As DNA, the CDR3 is TGTGCCAGCAAACCGGGACTAGGACCCTACGAGCAGTACTTC. This gives the protein CASKPGLGPYEQYF.

The chain employs TRBV18 and TRBJ2-7, with a weak D call TRBD1 (6 bases). V was shortened by 2 bases and J by 6 bases, with 17 bases between the two germline ends. The CDR3 spans 15 residues. Germline CDR1 and CDR2: KGHSH and LQKENI. The CDR3 DNA reads TGTGCCAGCTCACCAAGTCAGGGGACCGATGGCGAGCAGTACTTC. Its translation is CASSPSQGTDGEQYF. Full variable domain (remainder filled in from reference TRBV18 and TRBJ2-7): NAGVMQNPRHLVRRRGQEARLRCSPMKGHSHVYWYRQLPEEGLKFMVYLQKENIIDESGMPKERFSAEFPKEGPSILRIQQVVRGDSAAYFCASSPSQGTDGEQYFGPGTRLTVT.

By frequency in the sample, this clonotype is medium-sized. The chain recombines TRBV3-1 with TRBJ2-3, with 7 bases that match TRBD2. CDR1 and CDR2 (germline): LGHDT, YNNKEL (reference sequence). The CDR3 contains 15 residues. V was clipped by 1 base and J by 1 base; unmatched bases: 2. This CDR3 is CASSQVAGGTDTQYF. CDR3 DNA sequence: TGTGCCAGCAGCCAAGTTGCGGGGGGCACAGATACGCAGTATTTT.

By proportion, this clonotype is medium-sized. J is TRBJ1-1 and V is TRBV20-1; maybe TRBD1 (6 bases). With 1 base removed from V and 3 bases from J, the gap between germline ends came to 15 bases. The germline V gene has CDR1 DFQATT and CDR2 SNEGSKA (reference sequence). This CDR3 has 15 residues. The CDR3 is CSARGIQGTHTEAFF. CDR3 DNA sequence: TGCAGTGCTAGAGGTATACAGGGTACCCACACTGAAGCTTTCTTT.

This clonotype is judged hyperexpanded. The V call is TRBV9, the J call TRBJ1-1; no reliable D call. The CDR3 has 13 residues. With 3 bases removed from V and 0 bases from J, the gap between germline ends came to 6 bases. Germline-derived CDR1 and CDR2 are SGDLS and YYNGEE. CDR3 amino acids: CASSAPMNTEAFF. In nucleotides, the CDR3 is TGTGCCAGCAGCGCCCCCATGAACACTGAAGCTTTCTTT.

V is TRBV10-3 and J is TRBJ2-1; 9 positions match TRBD2. Trimming removed 2 bases from V and 5 bases from J; junction bases left unmatched: 1. This CDR3 contains 14 residues. Per the germline V gene, CDR1 is ENHRY and CDR2 is SYGVKD. The CDR3: CAISEGGGDNEQFF. CDR3 sequence (DNA): TGTGCCATCAGTGAGGGCGGGGGGGACAATGAGCAGTTCTTC.

The genes are TRBV7-2 and TRBJ2-2, with D possibly TRBD1 on 6 matching bases. Germline V lookup: CDR1 SGHTA, CDR2 FQGNSA. The CDR3 covers 13 residues. With 5 bases removed from V and 5 bases from J, the gap between germline ends came to 9 bases. The CDR3 here is CASSKQGTGELFF. The CDR3 DNA reads TGTGCCAGCAGCAAACAGGGAACCGGGGAGCTGTTTTTT.

In this sample, this clonotype is large. This chain connects TRBV6-5 to TRBJ2-1; 13 positions agree with TRBD2. Germline CDR1 reads MNHEY; CDR2 reads SVGAGI. Losses at the gene ends were 5 bases for V and 5 bases for J; bases not matched to a gene: 3. This CDR3 region has 15 residues. In nucleotides, the CDR3 is TGTGCCAGCAGTCGAACTAGCGGGGGGGACAATGAGCAGTTCTTC. Its translation is CASSRTSGGDNEQFF.

This clonotype is judged large. The rearrangement links TRBV18 to TRBJ2-7; D is undetermined. Germline V gives CDR1 KGHSH, CDR2 LQKENI. Trimming removed 6 bases from V and 5 bases from J, with 17 bases in between. This CDR3 comprises 14 residues. CDR3 amino acids: CASSRKASCHEQYF. In DNA, the CDR3 is TGTGCCAGCTCCCGAAAGGCGAGTTGCCACGAGCAGTACTTC.

This sequence joins TRBV4-3 and TRBJ1-2, with D possibly being TRBD1 (5 bases). The CDR3 has 14 amino acids. Trimming stripped 3 bases from V and 1 base from J, with 9 bases between. Germline loops: CDR1 LGHNA, CDR2 YSLEER. This chain's CDR3 is CASSHAGLNYGYTF. Written as DNA, the CDR3 is TGCGCCAGCAGCCACGCAGGGCTTAACTATGGCTACACCTTC.

The chain links TRBV18 to TRBJ1-2, with D possibly matching TRBD1 (5 bases). Germline V gene sequence: CDR1 KGHSH, CDR2 LQKENI. Deletions cut 6 bases from V and 0 bases from J, with 11 bases between. The length of the CDR3 is 14 residues. The CDR3 nucleotides read TGTGCCAGCTCGCCTATGGGGGCTAACTATGGCTACACCTTC. Encoded protein: CASSPMGANYGYTF. The whole variable domain, remainder taken from reference TRBV18 and TRBJ1-2, is NAGVMQNPRHLVRRRGQEARLRCSPMKGHSHVYWYRQLPEEGLKFMVYLQKENIIDESGMPKERFSAEFPKEGPSILRIQQVVRGDSAAYFCASSPMGANYGYTFGSGTRLTVV.